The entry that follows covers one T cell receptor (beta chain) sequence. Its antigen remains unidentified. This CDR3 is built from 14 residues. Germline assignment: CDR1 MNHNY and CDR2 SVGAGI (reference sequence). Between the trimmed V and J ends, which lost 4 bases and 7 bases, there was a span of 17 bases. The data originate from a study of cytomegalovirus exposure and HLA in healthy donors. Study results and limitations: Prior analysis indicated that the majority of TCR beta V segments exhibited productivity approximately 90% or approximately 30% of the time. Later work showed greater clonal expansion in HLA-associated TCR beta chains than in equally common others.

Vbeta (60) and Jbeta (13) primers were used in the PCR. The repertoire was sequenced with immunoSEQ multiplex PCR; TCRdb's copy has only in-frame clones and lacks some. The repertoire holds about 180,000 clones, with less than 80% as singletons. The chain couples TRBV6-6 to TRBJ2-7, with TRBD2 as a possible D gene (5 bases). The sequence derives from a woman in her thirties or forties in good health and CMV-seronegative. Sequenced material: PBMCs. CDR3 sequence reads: CASSSSGLFREQYF. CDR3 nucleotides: TGTGCCAGCAGTTCCAGCGGACTTTTCCGGGAGCAGTACTTC.